This passage covers 8 T cell receptor beta chains from one sample sequenced in a study of T-cell reconstitution after alpha-beta-depleted transplantation in children. It was with unique molecular identifiers that the TCRbeta library was prepared. Using its own MiXCR run on the PCR reads, TCRdb lists one record per CDR3 protein. The table records roughly 570,000 distinct CDR3 sequences, roughly 27% of them present only once. Sequences were derived from PBMCs, sampled before TCRalphabeta/CD19-depleted stem cell transplant. Receptors were obtained from a boy in the first two years of life with Wiskott-Aldrich syndrome, due to receive a stem cell transplant.

This clonotype was seen a few times. V gene TRBV20-1 combines with J gene TRBJ2-1; TRBD2 agrees at 11 bases. The CDR3 has 14 residues. The junction had 6 bases not matched to a gene; V was cut back by 4 bases and J by 7 bases. The germline CDR1 and CDR2 sequences are DFQATT and SNEGSKA (reference sequence). This CDR3 is CSATGTSGGNEQFF. In DNA form, the CDR3 reads TGCAGTGCTACTGGGACTAGCGGAGGAAATGAGCAGTTCTTC.

This rearrangement joins TRBV7-8 to TRBJ1-5; the D gene is possibly TRBD1 (5 bases). The V end was cut by 5 bases, the J end by 6 bases, with 29 bases between. Germline V CDR1 and CDR2: SGHVS, FQNEAQ. The CDR3 is made up of 19 amino acids. Here the CDR3 reads CASSTRGREKVLGSQPQHF. CDR3 DNA: TGTGCCAGCAGCACCCGGGGGAGGGAGAAGGTATTAGGATCTCAGCCCCAGCATTTT.

There are a few counts of this clonotype. The chain links TRBV20-1 to TRBJ2-3; 12 bases align to TRBD2. The V and J ends lost 2 bases and 5 bases, in that order; junction bases with no gene match: 5. CDR3 size: 15 residues. Germline assignment: CDR1 DFQATT and CDR2 SNEGSKA (reference sequence). CDR3 residues: CSARLAGGPGDTQYF. The CDR3 region has the DNA TGCAGTGCTAGACTAGCGGGAGGGCCGGGAGATACGCAGTATTTT.

This clonotype appeared a few times. The chain recombines TRBV5-1 with TRBJ2-4; 7 nucleotides align to TRBD1. Germline CDR1 is SGHRS and CDR2 is YFSETQ. J was trimmed by 3 bases and V by 3 bases; bases with no gene match: 3. This CDR3 has 14 residues. The CDR3: CASSSTGDKNIQYF. The CDR3, as DNA: TGCGCCAGCAGCTCCACAGGGGACAAAAACATTCAGTACTTC.

The chain couples TRBV12-5 to TRBJ2-1; D gene ambiguous. V dropped 5 bases and J dropped 5 bases, with 4 bases sitting between them. CDR3 size: 11 residues. The germline gives CDR1 LGHNT, CDR2 FRNRAP. The CDR3 DNA reads as TGTGCTAGTGGTCACCACAATGAGCAGTTCTTC. Protein: CASGHHNEQFF.

This chain uses TRBV2 with TRBJ2-5, with unresolved D. The CDR3 is 10 amino acids. Germline V gene lookup returns CDR1 SNHLY and CDR2 FYNNEI. The V and J ends lost 8 bases and 6 bases respectively, with 7 bases between them. The CDR3 DNA follows: TGTGCCAGCCACAGAAAGACCCAGTACTTC. It is translated as CASHRKTQYF.

The sample holds a few counts of this clonotype. The J gene is TRBJ2-3, the V gene TRBV20-1, with 8 bases fitting TRBD1. The CDR3 is made up of 12 amino acids. With 6 bases clipped from V and 4 bases from J, the junction kept 3 bases outside the gene matches. From germline, CDR1 is DFQATT and CDR2 SNEGSKA (reference sequence). CDR3 in amino acids: CSARTGPDTQYF. The CDR3 bases are TGCAGTGCCCGGACAGGGCCAGATACGCAGTATTTT.

In this sample, this clonotype turned up a few times. The chain joins TRBV9 to TRBJ2-1; D gene unclear. The CDR3 spans 15 residues. The germline V gene has CDR1 SGDLS and CDR2 YYNGEE. The V and J ends lost 1 base and 9 bases respectively, with 17 bases between them. The CDR3 loop is CASSVQPMRSGEQFF. The CDR3 nucleotides are TGTGCCAGCAGCGTACAACCGATGAGGAGTGGTGAGCAGTTCTTC. Combining the CDR3 with reference TRBV9 and TRBJ2-1 gives the whole variable domain DSGVTQTPKHLITATGQRVTLRCSPRSGDLSVYWYQQSLDQGLQFLIQYYNGEERAKGNILERFSAQQFPDLHSELNLSSLELGDSALYFCASSVQPMRSGEQFFGPGTRLTVL.